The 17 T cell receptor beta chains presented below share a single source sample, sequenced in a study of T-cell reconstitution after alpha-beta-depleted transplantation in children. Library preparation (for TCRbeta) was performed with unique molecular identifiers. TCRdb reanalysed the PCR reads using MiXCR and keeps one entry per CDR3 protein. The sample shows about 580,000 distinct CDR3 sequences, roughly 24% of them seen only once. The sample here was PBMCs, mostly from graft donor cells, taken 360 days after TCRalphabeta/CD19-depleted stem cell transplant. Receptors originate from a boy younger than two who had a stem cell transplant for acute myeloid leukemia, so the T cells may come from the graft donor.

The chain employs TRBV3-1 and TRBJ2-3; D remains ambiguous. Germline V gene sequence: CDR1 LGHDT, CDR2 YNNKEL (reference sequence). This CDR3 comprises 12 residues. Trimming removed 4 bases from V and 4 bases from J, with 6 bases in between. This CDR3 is CASSRRPDTQYF. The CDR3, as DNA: TGTGCCAGCAGCCGTCGACCAGATACGCAGTATTTT.

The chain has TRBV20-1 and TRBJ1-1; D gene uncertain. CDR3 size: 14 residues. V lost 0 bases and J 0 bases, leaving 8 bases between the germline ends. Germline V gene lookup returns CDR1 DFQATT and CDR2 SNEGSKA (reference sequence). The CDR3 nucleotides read TGCAGTGCTAGAGATGGACTTATGAACACTGAAGCTTTCTTT. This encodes CSARDGLMNTEAFF.

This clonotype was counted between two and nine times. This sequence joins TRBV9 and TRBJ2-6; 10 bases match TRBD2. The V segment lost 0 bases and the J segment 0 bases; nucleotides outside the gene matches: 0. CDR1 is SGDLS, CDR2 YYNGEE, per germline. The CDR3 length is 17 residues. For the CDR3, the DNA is TGTGCCAGCAGCGTAGCTAGCGGGGGCTCTGGGGCCAACGTCCTGACTTTC. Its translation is CASSVASGGSGANVLTF.

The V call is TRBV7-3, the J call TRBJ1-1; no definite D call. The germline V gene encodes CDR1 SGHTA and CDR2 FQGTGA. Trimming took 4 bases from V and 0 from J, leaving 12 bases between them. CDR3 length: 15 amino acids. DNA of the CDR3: TGTGCCAGCAGCTCCCTCGGGCGGGTGAACACTGAAGCTTTCTTT. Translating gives CASSSLGRVNTEAFF.

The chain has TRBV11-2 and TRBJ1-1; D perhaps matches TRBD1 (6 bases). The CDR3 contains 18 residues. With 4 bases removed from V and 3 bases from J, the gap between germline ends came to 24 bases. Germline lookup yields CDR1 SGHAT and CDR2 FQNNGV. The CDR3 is CASSSLGHSTRGYTEAFF. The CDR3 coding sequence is TGTGCCAGCAGCTCTCTGGGACATTCAACTCGAGGGTACACTGAAGCTTTCTTT.

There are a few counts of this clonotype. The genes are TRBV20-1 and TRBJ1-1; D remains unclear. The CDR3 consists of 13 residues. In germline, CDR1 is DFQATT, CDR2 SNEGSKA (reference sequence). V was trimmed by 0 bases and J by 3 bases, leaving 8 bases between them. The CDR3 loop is CSARDPRHTEAFF. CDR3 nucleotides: TGCAGTGCTAGAGATCCCCGGCACACTGAAGCTTTCTTT.

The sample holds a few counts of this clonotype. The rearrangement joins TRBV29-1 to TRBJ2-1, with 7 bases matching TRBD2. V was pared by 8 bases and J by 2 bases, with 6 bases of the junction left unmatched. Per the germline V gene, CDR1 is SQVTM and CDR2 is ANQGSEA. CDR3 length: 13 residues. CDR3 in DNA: TGCAGCTCTGGGGGGGGGGCCTACAATGAGCAGTTCTTC. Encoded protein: CSSGGGAYNEQFF.

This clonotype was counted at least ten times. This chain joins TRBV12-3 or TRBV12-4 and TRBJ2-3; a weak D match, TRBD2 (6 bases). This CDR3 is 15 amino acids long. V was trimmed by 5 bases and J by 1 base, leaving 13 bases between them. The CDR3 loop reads CASSPTGTGTDTQYF. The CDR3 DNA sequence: TGTGCCAGCAGTCCCACCGGGACTGGCACAGATACGCAGTATTTT.

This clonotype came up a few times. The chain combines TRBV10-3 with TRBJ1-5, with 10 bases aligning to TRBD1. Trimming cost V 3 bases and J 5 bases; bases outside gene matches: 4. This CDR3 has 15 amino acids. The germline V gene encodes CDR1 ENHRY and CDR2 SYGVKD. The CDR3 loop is CAISDFDRGHQPQHF. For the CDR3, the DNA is TGTGCCATCAGTGACTTCGACAGGGGGCATCAGCCCCAGCATTTT.

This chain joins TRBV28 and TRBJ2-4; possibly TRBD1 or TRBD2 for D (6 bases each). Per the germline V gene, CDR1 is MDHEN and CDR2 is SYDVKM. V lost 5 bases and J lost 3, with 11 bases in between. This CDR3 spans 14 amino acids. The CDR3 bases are TGTGCCAGCAGTGGGGGGCGGCTCAAAAACATTCAGTACTTC. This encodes CASSGGRLKNIQYF. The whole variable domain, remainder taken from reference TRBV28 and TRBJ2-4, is DVKVTQSSRYLVKRTGEKVFLECVQDMDHENMFWYRQDPGLGLRLIYFSYDVKMKEKGDIPEGYSVSREKKERFSLILESASTNQTSMYLCASSGGRLKNIQYFGAGTRLSVL.

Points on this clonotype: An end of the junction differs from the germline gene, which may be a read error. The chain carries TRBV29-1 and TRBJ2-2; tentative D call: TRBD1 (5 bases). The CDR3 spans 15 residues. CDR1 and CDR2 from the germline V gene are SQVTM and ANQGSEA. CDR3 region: CSVQEQAANTGELFF. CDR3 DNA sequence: TGCAGCGTTCAAGAACAGGCCGCGAACACCGGGGAGCTGTTTTTT.

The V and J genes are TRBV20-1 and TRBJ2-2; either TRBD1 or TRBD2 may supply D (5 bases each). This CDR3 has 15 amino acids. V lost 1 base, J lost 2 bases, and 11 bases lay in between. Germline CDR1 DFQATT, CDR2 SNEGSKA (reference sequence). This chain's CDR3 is CSARGEGPNTGELFF. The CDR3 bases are TGCAGTGCTAGAGGAGAGGGACCAAACACCGGGGAGCTGTTTTTT.

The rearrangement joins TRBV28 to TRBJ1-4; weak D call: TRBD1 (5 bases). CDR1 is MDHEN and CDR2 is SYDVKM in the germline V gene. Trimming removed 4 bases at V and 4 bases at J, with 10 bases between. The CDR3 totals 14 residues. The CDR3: CASSSGPDNEKLFF. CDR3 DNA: TGTGCCAGCAGTTCGGGACCTGATAATGAAAAACTGTTTTTT.

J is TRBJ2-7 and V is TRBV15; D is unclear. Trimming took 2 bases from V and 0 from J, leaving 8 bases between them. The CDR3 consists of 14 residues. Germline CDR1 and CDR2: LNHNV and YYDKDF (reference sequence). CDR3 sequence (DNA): TGTGCCACCAGCAGAATCCACAGCTCCTACGAGCAGTACTTC. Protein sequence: CATSRIHSSYEQYF.

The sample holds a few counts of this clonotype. The CDR3 loop is CATTFQTGEYYNEQFF. CDR3 DNA sequence: TGTGCCACCACCTTCCAAACGGGGGAGTACTACAATGAGCAGTTCTTC. The chain couples TRBV12-3 or TRBV12-4 to TRBJ2-1, with a tentative D call TRBD2 (6 bases). V shed 10 bases and J shed 3 bases, with 22 bases lying between them. The CDR3 is 16 residues long.

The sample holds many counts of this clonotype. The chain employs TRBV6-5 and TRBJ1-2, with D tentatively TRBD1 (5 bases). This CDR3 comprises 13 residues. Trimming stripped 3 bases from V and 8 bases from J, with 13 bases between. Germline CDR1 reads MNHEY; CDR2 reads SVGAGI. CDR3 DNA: TGTGCCAGCAGTTATGGGCAGGGTGGGGGCTACACCTTC. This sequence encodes CASSYGQGGGYTF.

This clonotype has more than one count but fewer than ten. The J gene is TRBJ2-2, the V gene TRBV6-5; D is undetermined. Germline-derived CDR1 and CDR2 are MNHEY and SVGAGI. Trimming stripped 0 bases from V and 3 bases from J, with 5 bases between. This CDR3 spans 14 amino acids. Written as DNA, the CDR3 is TGTGCCAGCAGTTACTCGGTCCACACCGGGGAGCTGTTTTTT. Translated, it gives CASSYSVHTGELFF.